Presented here are 9 T cell receptor beta chains from one specimen sequenced in a study of T cells in Graves' hyperthyroidism and ophthalmopathy. Researchers took RNA transcripts and amplified the TCR beta CDR3 regions from them. HTBI primers drove first-round RT-PCR of the TCR CDR3. TCRdb used MiXCR to reprocess the multiplex PCR reads, holding one entry per CDR3 protein. The table shows roughly 700,000 distinct CDR3 sequences, with approximately 15% occurring only once. The sample comprised blood. The receptor source for this set is a man aged 50 to 60 with Graves' hyperthyroidism.

Comment on this clonotype: Given a much more abundant clone one base away, this may be a read error. This chain connects TRBV24-1 to TRBJ2-5, with D uncertain. This CDR3 contains 14 residues. Germline lookup yields CDR1 KGHDR and CDR2 SFDVKD. The CDR3 region has the DNA TGTGCCACCAGTGACCGGGTTTTCCAAGAGACCCGGTACTTC. Protein product: CATSDRVFQETRYF.

This clonotype was recorded at least ten times. The chain recombines TRBV2 with TRBJ2-7; possibly TRBD1 or TRBD2 for D (6 bases each). The germline gives CDR1 SNHLY, CDR2 FYNNEI. The CDR3 has 14 residues. Trimming left V 8 bases short and J 4 bases short, with 18 bases between. The CDR3 DNA reads TGTGCCAGCCTCCTGGGGGGCGCCGTGTACGAGCAGTACTTC. This codes for CASLLGGAVYEQYF.

Points on this clonotype: The CDR3 does not end in the conserved phenylalanine or tryptophan, so this is likely a read error. The chain uses TRBV29-1 and TRBJ1-5; TRBD1 aligns across 10 bases. With V trimmed by 3 bases and J by 2 bases, 4 bases remained unmatched. The CDR3 is made up of 15 amino acids. Germline loops: CDR1 SQVTM, CDR2 ANQGSEA. In DNA form, the CDR3 reads TGCAGCGTTGAGATAGGGACAGGGGGCAATCAGCCCCAGCATTCT. Translated, it gives CSVEIGTGGNQPQHS.

This clonotype occurred many times. The chain recombines TRBV28 with TRBJ2-3; tentatively, D is TRBD2 (6 bases). V was trimmed by 5 bases and J by 0 bases, leaving 9 bases between them. CDR3 length: 14 residues. Germline V gene lookup returns CDR1 MDHEN and CDR2 SYDVKM. The CDR3 reads CASSTGLSTDTQYF. The CDR3 DNA is TGTGCCAGCAGTACGGGACTCAGCACAGATACGCAGTATTTT.

This clonotype was seen repeatedly, ten times or more. CDR3 residues: CASSSGQGVLWYEQYF. The CDR3 coding sequence is TGCGCCAGCAGCTCGGGACAGGGGGTATTATGGTACGAGCAGTACTTC. The V gene is TRBV5-1, the J gene TRBJ2-7, with 11 nucleotides matching TRBD1. CDR3 size: 16 residues. V was pared by 3 bases and J by 4 bases, with 9 bases of the junction left unmatched. From germline, CDR1 is SGHRS and CDR2 YFSETQ.

This clonotype came up a few times. The chain has TRBV19 and TRBJ2-7; tentatively, D is TRBD1 (5 bases). Germline V lookup: CDR1 LNHDA, CDR2 SQIVND (reference sequence). The CDR3 is made up of 15 amino acids. With 2 bases removed from V and 0 bases from J, the gap between germline ends came to 11 bases. CDR3 sequence: CASSIFDSSSYEQYF. The CDR3 coding sequence is TGTGCCAGTAGTATATTCGACAGTAGCTCCTACGAGCAGTACTTC.

There are a few counts of this clonotype. The chain recombines TRBV10-1 with TRBJ2-4; no clear D. The CDR3 covers 15 residues. Trimming removed 2 bases at V and 5 bases at J, with 13 bases between. Germline V CDR1 and CDR2: WNHNN, SYGVQD (reference sequence). CDR3: CASSEVWAPQNIQYF. As DNA, the CDR3 is TGCGCCAGCAGTGAGGTCTGGGCTCCCCAAAACATTCAGTACTTC.

This clonotype was observed a handful of times. V usage is TRBV6-1 and J usage is TRBJ2-7, with TRBD2 identical over 7 bases. The J segment lost 3 bases and the V segment lost 6 bases, leaving 11 bases of the junction unmatched. Germline-derived CDR1 and CDR2 are MNHNS and SASEGT. The CDR3 has 15 residues. CDR3 region: CASSNGASGYYEQYF. For the CDR3, the DNA is TGTGCCAGCAGCAATGGGGCTAGCGGTTACTACGAGCAGTACTTC.

The chain has TRBV10-1 and TRBJ2-2; TRBD2 agrees at 9 bases. V trimming: 5 bases; J trimming: 4 bases; junction bases outside the gene matches: 8. This CDR3 spans 16 amino acids. CDR1 is WNHNN, CDR2 SYGVQD, per germline (reference sequence). The CDR3 sequence: CASSLVAGESTGELFF. The DNA for the CDR3 is TGCGCCAGCAGTTTAGTAGCGGGAGAAAGCACCGGGGAGCTGTTTTTT.